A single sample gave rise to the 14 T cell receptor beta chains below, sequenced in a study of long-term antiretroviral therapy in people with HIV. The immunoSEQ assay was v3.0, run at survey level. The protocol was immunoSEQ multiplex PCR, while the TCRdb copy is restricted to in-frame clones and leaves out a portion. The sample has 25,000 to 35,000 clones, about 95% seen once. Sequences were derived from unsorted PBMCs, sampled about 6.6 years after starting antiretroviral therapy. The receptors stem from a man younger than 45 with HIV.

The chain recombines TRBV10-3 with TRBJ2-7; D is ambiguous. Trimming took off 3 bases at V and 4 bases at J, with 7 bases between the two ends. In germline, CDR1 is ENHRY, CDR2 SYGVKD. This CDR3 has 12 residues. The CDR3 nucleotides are TGTGCCATCAGTGAAAGAGATTACGAGCAGTACTTC. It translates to CAISERDYEQYF.

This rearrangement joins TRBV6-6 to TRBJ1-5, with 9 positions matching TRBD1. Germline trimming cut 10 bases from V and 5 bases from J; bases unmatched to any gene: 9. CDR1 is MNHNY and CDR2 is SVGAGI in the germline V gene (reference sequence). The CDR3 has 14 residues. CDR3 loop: CATRGTGLYQPQHF. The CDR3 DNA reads TGTGCCACCAGGGGGACAGGGCTTTATCAGCCCCAGCATTTT.

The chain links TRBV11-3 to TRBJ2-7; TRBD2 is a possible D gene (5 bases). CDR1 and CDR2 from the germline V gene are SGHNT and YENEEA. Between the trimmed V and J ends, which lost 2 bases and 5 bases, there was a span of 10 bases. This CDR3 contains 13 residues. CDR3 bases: TGTGCCAGCAGCTTATTCGTTAGCGACGAGCAGTACTTC. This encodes CASSLFVSDEQYF. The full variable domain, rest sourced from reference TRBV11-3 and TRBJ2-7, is EAGVVQSPRYKIIEKKQPVAFWCNPISGHNTLYWYLQNLGQGPELLIRYENEEAVDDSQLPKDRFSAERLKGVDSTLKIQPAELGDSAVYLCASSLFVSDEQYFGPGTRLTVT.

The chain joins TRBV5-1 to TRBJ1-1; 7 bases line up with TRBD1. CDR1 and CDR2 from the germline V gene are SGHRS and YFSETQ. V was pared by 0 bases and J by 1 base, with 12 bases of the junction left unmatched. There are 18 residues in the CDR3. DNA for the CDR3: TGCGCCAGCAGCTTGGGGGCTATCACGGACAGGAGGAACACTGAAGCTTTCTTT. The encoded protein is CASSLGAITDRRNTEAFF.

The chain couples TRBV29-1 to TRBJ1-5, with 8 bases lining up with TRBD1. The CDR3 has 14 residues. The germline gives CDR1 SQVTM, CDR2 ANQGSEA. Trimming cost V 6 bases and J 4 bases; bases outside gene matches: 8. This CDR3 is CSVDWTGSNQPQHF. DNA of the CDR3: TGCAGCGTCGACTGGACAGGGAGTAATCAGCCCCAGCATTTT.

CDR3 residues: CASSQDRGWGAGQEQYF. CDR3 DNA: TGCGCCAGCAGCCAAGATCGTGGGTGGGGGGCAGGGCAAGAGCAGTACTTC. The V call is TRBV4-3, the J call TRBJ2-7; D could derive from TRBD1 or TRBD2 (6 bases each). Germline-derived CDR1 and CDR2 are LGHNA and YSLEER. Trimming stripped 0 bases from V and 7 bases from J, with 22 bases between. The CDR3 has 17 residues.

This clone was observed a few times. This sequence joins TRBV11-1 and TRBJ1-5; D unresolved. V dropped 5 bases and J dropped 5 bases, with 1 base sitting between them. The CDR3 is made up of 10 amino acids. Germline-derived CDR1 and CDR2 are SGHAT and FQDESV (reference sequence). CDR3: CASSHQPQHF. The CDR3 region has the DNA TGTGCCAGCAGCCATCAGCCCCAGCATTTT. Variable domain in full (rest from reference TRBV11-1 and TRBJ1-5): EAEVAQSPRYKITEKSQAVAFWCDPISGHATLYWYRQILGQGPELLVQFQDESVVDDSQLPKDRFSAERLKGVDSTLKIQPAELGDSAMYLCASSHQPQHFGDGTRLSIL.

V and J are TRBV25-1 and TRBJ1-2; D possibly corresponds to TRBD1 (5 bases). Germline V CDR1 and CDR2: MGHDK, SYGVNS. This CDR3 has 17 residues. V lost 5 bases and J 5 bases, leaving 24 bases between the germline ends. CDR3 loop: CASSSGTVVQSEYGYTF. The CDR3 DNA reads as TGTGCCAGCAGTTCCGGGACGGTGGTGCAGTCGGAGTATGGCTACACCTTC.

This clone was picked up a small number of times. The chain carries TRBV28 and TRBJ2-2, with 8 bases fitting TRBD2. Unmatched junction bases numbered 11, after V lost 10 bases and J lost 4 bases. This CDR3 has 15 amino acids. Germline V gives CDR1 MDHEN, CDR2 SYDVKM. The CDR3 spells CATHPTSGSTGELFF. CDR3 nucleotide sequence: TGTGCCACCCATCCCACTAGCGGAAGCACCGGGGAGCTGTTTTTT.

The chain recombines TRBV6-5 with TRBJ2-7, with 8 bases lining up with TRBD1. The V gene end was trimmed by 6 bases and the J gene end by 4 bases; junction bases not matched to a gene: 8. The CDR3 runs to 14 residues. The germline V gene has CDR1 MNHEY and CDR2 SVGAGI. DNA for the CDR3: TGTGCCAGCAGGCCGGGACAGGAGATTTACGAGCAGTACTTC. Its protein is CASRPGQEIYEQYF.

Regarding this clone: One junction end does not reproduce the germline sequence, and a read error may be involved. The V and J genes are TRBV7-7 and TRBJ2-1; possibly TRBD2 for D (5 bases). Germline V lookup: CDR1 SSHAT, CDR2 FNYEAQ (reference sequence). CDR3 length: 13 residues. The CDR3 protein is CASSPTGNNEQFF. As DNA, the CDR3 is TGTGCTAGCAGCCCAACGGGGAACAATGAGCAGTTCTTC.

CDR3: CSTEGKRGSYNEQFF. CDR3 nucleotides: TGCAGTACCGAGGGGAAACGGGGCTCCTACAATGAGCAGTTCTTC. The chain employs TRBV29-1 and TRBJ2-1, with D tentatively TRBD1 or TRBD2 (5 bases each). The CDR3 totals 15 residues. Germline CDR1 is SQVTM and CDR2 is ANQGSEA.

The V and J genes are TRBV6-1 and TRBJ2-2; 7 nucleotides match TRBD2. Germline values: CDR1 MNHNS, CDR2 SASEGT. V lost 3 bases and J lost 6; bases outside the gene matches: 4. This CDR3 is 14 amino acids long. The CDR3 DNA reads TGTGCCAGCAGTGAGCGCGGGGGAGCCGGGGAGCTGTTTTTT. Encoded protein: CASSERGGAGELFF.

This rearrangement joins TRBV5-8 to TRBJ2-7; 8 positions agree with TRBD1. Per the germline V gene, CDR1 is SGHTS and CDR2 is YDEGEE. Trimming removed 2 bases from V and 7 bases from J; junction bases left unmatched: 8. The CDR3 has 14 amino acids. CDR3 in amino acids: CASSFGTGPGEQYF. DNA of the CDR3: TGTGCCAGCAGCTTTGGGACAGGCCCTGGGGAGCAGTACTTC.